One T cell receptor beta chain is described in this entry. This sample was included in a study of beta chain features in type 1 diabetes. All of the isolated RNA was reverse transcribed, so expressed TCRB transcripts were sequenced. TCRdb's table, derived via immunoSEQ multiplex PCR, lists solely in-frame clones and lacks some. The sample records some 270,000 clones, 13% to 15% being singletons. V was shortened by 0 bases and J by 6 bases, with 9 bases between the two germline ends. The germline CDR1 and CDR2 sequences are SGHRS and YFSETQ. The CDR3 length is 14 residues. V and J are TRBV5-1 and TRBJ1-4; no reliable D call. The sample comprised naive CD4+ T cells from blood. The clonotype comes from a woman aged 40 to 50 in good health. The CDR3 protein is CASSLGGIDEKLFF. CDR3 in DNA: TGCGCCAGCAGCTTGGGCGGGATAGATGAAAAACTGTTTTTT.